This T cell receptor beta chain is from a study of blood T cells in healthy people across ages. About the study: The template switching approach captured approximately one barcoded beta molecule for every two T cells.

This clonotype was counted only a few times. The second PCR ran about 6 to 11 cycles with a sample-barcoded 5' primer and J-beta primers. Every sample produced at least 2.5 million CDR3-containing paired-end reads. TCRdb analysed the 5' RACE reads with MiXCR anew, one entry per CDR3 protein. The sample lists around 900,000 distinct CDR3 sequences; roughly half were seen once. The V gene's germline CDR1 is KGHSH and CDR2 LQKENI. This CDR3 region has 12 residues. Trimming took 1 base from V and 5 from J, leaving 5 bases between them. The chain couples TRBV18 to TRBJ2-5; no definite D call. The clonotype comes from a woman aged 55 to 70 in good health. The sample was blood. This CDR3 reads CASSPQFETQYF. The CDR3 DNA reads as TGTGCCAGCTCACCACAATTCGAGACCCAGTACTTC.